This T cell receptor (beta chain) was documented in a study of blood T cell repertoires in COVID-19. Study details: The United States, Italy and Spain provided the acute and convalescent COVID-19 samples. PBMCs, B-cell-depleted T cells, or T cells were the source of the cDNA or gDNA that made up the material.

How the authors handled the data: How many nucleated cells were present was estimated from reference gene primer amplification. Generated by immunoSEQ multiplex PCR, the TCRdb table keeps only in-frame clones and is missing some. The V and J calls and clone size come from that table; D and trimming were worked out from the DNA. The repertoire holds over 50,000 clones, approximately 83% seen once, with 14% in the top ten. V lost 1 base to trimming and J lost 1 base; unmatched junction nucleotides: 10. CDR1 MDHEN and CDR2 SYDVKM come from the germline V gene. This CDR3 has 17 amino acids. J is TRBJ2-7 and V is TRBV28; TRBD2 agrees at 7 bases. The sequenced sample was peripheral blood. The sequence derives from a human donor in a cohort sampled during active COVID-19. The CDR3 DNA follows: TGTGCCAGCAGTTTATCCGCGAGGAGGCGGGAGTCCTACGAGCAGTACTTC. As protein: CASSLSARRRESYEQYF.